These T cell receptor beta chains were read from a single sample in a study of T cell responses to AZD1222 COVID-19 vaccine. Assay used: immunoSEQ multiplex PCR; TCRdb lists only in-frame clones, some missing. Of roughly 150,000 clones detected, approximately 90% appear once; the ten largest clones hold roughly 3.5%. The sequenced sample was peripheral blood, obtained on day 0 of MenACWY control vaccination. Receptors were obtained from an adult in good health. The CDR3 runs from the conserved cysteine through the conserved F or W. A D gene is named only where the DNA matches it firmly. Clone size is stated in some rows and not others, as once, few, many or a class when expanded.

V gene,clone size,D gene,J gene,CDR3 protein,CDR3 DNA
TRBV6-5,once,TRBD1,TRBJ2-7,CASSPRQGPTYEQYF,TGTGCCAGCAGCCCCCGACAGGGGCCGACCTACGAGCAGTACTTC
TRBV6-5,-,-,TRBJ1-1,CASRTQGVGTEAFF,TGTGCCAGCAGAACACAGGGTGTGGGCACTGAAGCTTTCTTT
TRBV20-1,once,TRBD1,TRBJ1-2,CSASGSQGASYGYTF,TGCAGTGCCAGTGGATCGCAGGGGGCATCCTATGGCTACACCTTC
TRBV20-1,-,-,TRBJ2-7,CSARKSREQYF,TGCAGTGCTCGGAAGTCTCGGGAGCAGTACTTC
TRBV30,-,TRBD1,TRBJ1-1,CAWDRGLMNTEAFF,TGTGCCTGGGACAGGGGGTTGATGAACACTGAAGCTTTCTTT
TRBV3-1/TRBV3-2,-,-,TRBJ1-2,CASSQQKAGYTF,TGTGCCAGCAGCCAACAAAAGGCGGGCTACACCTTC
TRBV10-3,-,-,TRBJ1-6,CAISVWQNSPLHF,TGTGCCATCAGTGTATGGCAGAATTCACCCCTCCACTTT
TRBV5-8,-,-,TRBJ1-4,CASSVWDKLFF,TGTGCCAGCAGCGTTTGGGATAAACTGTTTTTT
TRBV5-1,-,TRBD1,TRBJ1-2,CASRRSPGTDIYGYTF,TGCGCCAGCAGACGTTCGCCCGGGACAGATATCTATGGCTACACCTTC
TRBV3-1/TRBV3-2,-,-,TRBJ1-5,CASSQDVEYSNQPQHF,TGTGCCAGCAGCCAAGATGTCGAGTATAGCAATCAGCCCCAGCATTTT
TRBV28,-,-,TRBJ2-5,CASSHPRHLPGTQYF,TGTGCCAGCAGCCACCCACGACACCTCCCCGGGACCCAGTACTTC
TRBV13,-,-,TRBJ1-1,CASSLGGEAFF,TGTGCCAGCAGCTTAGGAGGAGAAGCTTTCTTT
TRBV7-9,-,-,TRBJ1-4,CASSLAGPAREKLFF,TGTGCCAGCAGCTTAGCGGGGCCGGCCCGGGAAAAACTGTTTTTT
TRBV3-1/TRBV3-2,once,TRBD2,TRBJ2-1,CASSPGLVSYNEQFF,TGTGCCAGCAGCCCGGGACTAGTATCCTACAATGAGCAGTTCTTC
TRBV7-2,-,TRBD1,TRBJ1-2,CASSFRDRGGGYTF,TGTGCCAGCAGCTTCCGGGACAGGGGTGGCGGCTACACCTTC
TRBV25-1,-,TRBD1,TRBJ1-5,CASSGRGTDSNQPQHF,TGTGCCAGCAGTGGCCGGGGGACAGATAGCAATCAGCCCCAGCATTTT
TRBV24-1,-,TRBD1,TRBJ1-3,CATSDPTGTGNTIYF,TGTGCCACCAGTGACCCGACAGGGACTGGAAACACCATATATTTT
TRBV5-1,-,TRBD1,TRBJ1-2,CASSRDSGSYGYTF,TGCGCCAGCAGCCGGGACAGCGGGAGCTATGGCTACACCTTC
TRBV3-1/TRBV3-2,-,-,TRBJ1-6,CASSQDHGNSPLHF,TGTGCCAGCAGCCAAGATCATGGCAATTCACCCCTCCACTTT
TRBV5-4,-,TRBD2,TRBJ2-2,CASSFPSGGARTGELFF,TGTGCCAGCAGCTTCCCTAGCGGGGGGGCAAGGACCGGGGAGCTGTTTTTT
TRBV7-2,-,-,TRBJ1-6,CASSLEGTHNSPLHF,TGTGCCAGCAGCTTAGAGGGGACACATAATTCACCCCTCCACTTT
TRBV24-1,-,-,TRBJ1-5,CATSDFRGAQPQHF,TGTGCCACCAGTGATTTCCGTGGGGCGCAGCCCCAGCATTTT
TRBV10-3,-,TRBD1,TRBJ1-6,CAIRDTGTGLTPLHF,TGTGCCATCAGGGATACCGGGACAGGGTTAACACCCCTCCACTTT
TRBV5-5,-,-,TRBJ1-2,CASSEVNYGYTF,TGTGCCAGCAGTGAGGTCAACTATGGCTACACCTTC
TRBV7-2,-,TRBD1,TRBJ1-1,CASSSGQGNTEAFF,TGTGCCAGCAGCTCAGGACAGGGAAACACTGAAGCTTTCTTT
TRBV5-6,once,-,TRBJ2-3,CASSPPVLPLFSQYF,TGTGCCAGCAGCCCTCCCGTCCTACCATTATTTTCGCAGTATTTT
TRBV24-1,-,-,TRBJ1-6,CATRAGADSPLHF,TGTGCCACCAGAGCAGGGGCGGATTCACCCCTCCACTTT
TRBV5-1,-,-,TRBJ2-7,CASRSEADSTYEQYF,TGCGCCAGCAGATCCGAGGCCGACAGCACCTACGAGCAGTACTTC
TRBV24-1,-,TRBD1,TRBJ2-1,CATSPGTGGSRYNEQFF,TGTGCCACCAGTCCCGGGACAGGGGGTTCACGCTACAATGAGCAGTTCTTC
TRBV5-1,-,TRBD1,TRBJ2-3,CASTRGQGRTDTQYF,TGCGCCAGCACCCGGGGACAGGGCCGCACAGATACGCAGTATTTT
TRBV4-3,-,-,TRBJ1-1,CASSQDVGGEAFF,TGCGCCAGCAGCCAAGATGTAGGGGGTGAAGCTTTCTTT
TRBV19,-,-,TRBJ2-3,CASSIDSDGVTDTQYF,TGTGCCAGTAGTATAGATTCGGATGGGGTAACAGATACGCAGTATTTT
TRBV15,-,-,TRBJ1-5,CATRGGNSNQPQHF,TGTGCCACCCGGGGAGGGAATAGCAATCAGCCCCAGCATTTT
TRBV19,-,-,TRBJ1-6,CASSIEVPNSPLHF,TGTGCCAGTAGTATAGAAGTCCCAAATTCACCCCTCCACTTT
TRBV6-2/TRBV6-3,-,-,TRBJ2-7,CASSYSWAGSYEQYF,TGTGCCAGCAGTTACTCATGGGCTGGGTCCTACGAGCAGTACTTC
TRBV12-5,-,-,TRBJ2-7,CASGLVLGRGAYEQYF,TGTGCTAGTGGTTTGGTACTCGGACGCGGGGCCTACGAGCAGTACTTC
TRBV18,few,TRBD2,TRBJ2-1,CASSPSGSYNEQFF,TGTGCCAGCTCACCTAGCGGGTCCTACAATGAGCAGTTCTTC
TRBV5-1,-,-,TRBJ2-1,CASSLVDATYNEQFF,TGCGCCAGCAGCTTGGTTGACGCCACCTACAATGAGCAGTTCTTC
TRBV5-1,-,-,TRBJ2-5,CASSSTAGLQETQYF,TGCGCCAGCAGCTCTACCGCGGGGCTCCAAGAGACCCAGTACTTC
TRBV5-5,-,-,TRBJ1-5,CASSQGTDYQPQHF,TGTGCCAGCAGCCAGGGGACGGACTATCAGCCCCAGCATTTT
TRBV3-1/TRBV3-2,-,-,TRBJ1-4,CASRNPGIATNEKLFF,TGTGCCAGCAGAAATCCAGGGATTGCAACTAATGAAAAACTGTTTTTT
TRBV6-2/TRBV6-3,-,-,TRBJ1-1,CASSSGLPGNTEAFF,TGTGCCAGCAGTTCGGGGCTACCGGGTAACACTGAAGCTTTCTTT
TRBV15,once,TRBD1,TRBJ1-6,CATSRDRDVLALHF,TGTGCCACCAGCAGGGACAGGGACGTTTTGGCCCTCCACTTT
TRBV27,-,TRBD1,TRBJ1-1,CASSLRQGAGLATEAFF,TGTGCCAGCAGTTTGAGACAGGGGGCCGGTTTGGCCACTGAAGCTTTCTTT
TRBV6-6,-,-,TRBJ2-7,CASSYSGGLYEQYF,TGTGCCAGCAGTTACTCTGGGGGCCTCTACGAGCAGTACTTC
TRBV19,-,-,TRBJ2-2,CASRQGLEVGELFF,TGTGCCAGTAGGCAGGGGCTAGAAGTCGGGGAGCTGTTTTTT
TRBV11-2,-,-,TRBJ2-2,CASSLVLVDTGELFF,TGTGCCAGCAGCTTAGTACTAGTAGACACCGGGGAGCTGTTTTTT
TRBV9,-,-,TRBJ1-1,CASSPGGQGSGTEAFF,TGTGCCAGCAGCCCGGGGGGGCAAGGGTCGGGAACTGAAGCTTTCTTT
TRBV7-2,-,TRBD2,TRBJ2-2,CASSPRLAGEAAGELFF,TGTGCCAGCAGCCCGAGACTAGCGGGAGAGGCGGCCGGGGAGCTGTTTTTT
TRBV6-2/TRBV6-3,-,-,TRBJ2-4,CASSYSGVAKNIQYF,TGTGCCAGCAGTTACTCAGGGGTTGCCAAAAACATTCAGTACTTC
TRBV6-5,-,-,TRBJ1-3,CASSYSYWRAGNTIYF,TGTGCCAGCAGTTACTCGTACTGGAGGGCAGGAAACACCATATATTTT
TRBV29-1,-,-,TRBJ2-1,CSVAPPGFSYNEQFF,TGCAGCGTTGCCCCCCCGGGGTTTTCCTACAATGAGCAGTTCTTC
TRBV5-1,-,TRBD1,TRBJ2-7,CASSSQTTGDEQYF,TGCGCCAGCAGCTCGCAAACTACAGGGGACGAGCAGTACTTC